This entry concerns a single T cell receptor beta chain. What it binds is not known. The CDR3 is 14 residues long. V gave up 0 bases and J gave up 0 bases, with 4 bases separating them. The germline V gene encodes CDR1 SGHTS and CDR2 YDEGEE. This sample was taken from a study of cytomegalovirus exposure and HLA in healthy donors. Study results and caveats: In a later analysis, TCR beta V- and J-gene trimming showed a link to a missense DCLRE1C variant.

60 Vbeta and 13 Jbeta primers were used in PCR. Using immunoSEQ multiplex PCR, the repertoire was profiled, and TCRdb retains in-frame clones only, with some absent. The sample includes under 200,000 clones, less than 90% seen only once; the top ten take about 5%. The rearrangement joins TRBV5-8 to TRBJ1-3; D not resolved. The clonotype was recovered from a woman aged 50 to 60 in good health and CMV-seropositive. The source material was PBMCs. The CDR3 DNA sequence: TGTGCCAGCAGCTTGGAATACTCTGGAAACACCATATATTTT. This codes for CASSLEYSGNTIYF.